This is a list of T cell receptor beta chains from one sample in a study of regulatory T cells in long-lasting Graves disease. A single record per CDR3 protein comes from TCRdb applying MiXCR to the multiplex PCR reads. The sample lists around 330,000 distinct CDR3 sequences; 18% were seen once. The specimen was peripheral blood mononuclear cells (PBMCs), collected at new diagnosis, from a patient treated with antithyroid drugs. These TCRs come from a female donor with Graves disease. The CDR3 runs from the conserved cysteine through the conserved F or W.

j_gene	v_gene	CDR3aa
TRBJ2-7	TRBV7-3	CASSPDGTTNYEQYF
TRBJ2-7	TRBV2	CASSGGWGGSYEQYF
TRBJ2-1	TRBV9	CASSARGPSDLSYNEQFF
TRBJ2-3	TRBV4-2	CASSQASGAGATDTQYF
TRBJ2-1	TRBV6-2/TRBV6-3	CASSYSDANEQFF
TRBJ1-2	TRBV7-8	CASSLLAGTAIMSDGYTF
TRBJ1-5	TRBV28	CASSQTGGSNQPQHF
TRBJ2-3	TRBV20-1	CSATLAGTTDTQYF
TRBJ1-5	TRBV6-5	CASSYYQTGGSNQPQHF
TRBJ1-2	TRBV30	CAWSVPGGGWYGYTF